The 6 T cell receptor beta chains in this list originate from one sample, sequenced in a study of CD8 T cells in Susac syndrome. The RNA input was about 0.5 to 1 ug, and it was reverse transcribed with random hexamers. MiXCR was run by TCRdb on the immunoSEQ multiplex PCR reads, yielding one entry per CDR3 protein. Of some 160,000 distinct CDR3 sequences listed, around 95% are singletons. The sequenced material came from CD4+ T cells from PBMCs. Every receptor here comes from a human donor with Susac syndrome.

The gene calls are TRBV25-1 and TRBJ2-5; 10 bases fit TRBD2. Trimming cost V 5 bases and J 2 bases; bases outside gene matches: 8. From germline, CDR1 is MGHDK and CDR2 SYGVNS. The CDR3 is made up of 16 amino acids. As DNA, the CDR3 is TGTGCCAGCAGTCTTGGTACTAGCGGGGATCAAGAGACCCAGTACTTC. It translates to CASSLGTSGDQETQYF.

This rearrangement joins TRBV29-1 to TRBJ2-7; perhaps TRBD1 as D (5 bases). V was trimmed by 3 bases and J by 6 bases, leaving 12 bases between them. CDR3 length: 12 amino acids. CDR1 and CDR2 from the germline V gene are SQVTM and ANQGSEA. This CDR3 reads CSVESGRREQYF. The DNA for the CDR3 is TGCAGCGTTGAGTCAGGGCGTCGCGAGCAGTACTTC.

The J gene is TRBJ2-3, the V gene TRBV29-1; a weak D match, TRBD2 (5 bases). The V and J ends lost 3 bases and 7 bases respectively, with 20 bases between them. The CDR3 consists of 15 residues. From germline, CDR1 is SQVTM and CDR2 ANQGSEA. For the CDR3, the DNA is TGCAGCGTTGAGTTGCTGGCACGGGGTCTAAATACGCAGTATTTT. This codes for CSVELLARGLNTQYF.

The J gene is TRBJ1-5, the V gene TRBV20-1; no firm D call. Trimming pared 0 bases from V and 1 base from J, leaving 13 bases between. Germline-derived CDR1 and CDR2 are DFQATT and SNEGSKA (reference sequence). The CDR3 runs to 16 residues. The CDR3 nucleotides are TGCAGTGCTAGAGATGTGGTGACTTCGAGCAATCAGCCCCAGCATTTT. It yields the protein CSARDVVTSSNQPQHF.

This chain uses TRBV20-1 with TRBJ2-3; D remains ambiguous. The CDR3 contains 11 residues. Trimming removed 2 bases from V and 5 bases from J, with 5 bases in between. CDR1 is DFQATT and CDR2 is SNEGSKA in the germline V gene (reference sequence). The CDR3 DNA reads TGCAGTGCTAGATCTTTAGATACGCAGTATTTT. Amino acid sequence: CSARSLDTQYF.

The gene calls are TRBV9 and TRBJ1-1; 10 nucleotides align to TRBD1. CDR3 length: 15 amino acids. From germline, CDR1 is SGDLS and CDR2 YYNGEE. The junction had 7 bases not matched to a gene; V was cut back by 4 bases and J by 4 bases. The CDR3 here is CASSLDRGQGTEAFF. The CDR3 nucleotides read TGTGCCAGCAGCCTCGACAGGGGGCAGGGCACTGAAGCTTTCTTT.